This TCR beta chain was identified in a study of early T cells in non-severe SARS-CoV-2 infection. The CDR3 is 13 residues long. In germline, CDR1 is GTSNPN, CDR2 SVGIG (reference sequence). Trimming left V 1 base short and J 0 bases short, with 4 bases between. TCRdb re-analysed the 5' RACE reads in MiXCR, keeping a single row per CDR3 protein. The sample contains about 72,000 distinct CDR3 sequences, around 10% of which appear only once. This clonotype showed up just once. The source of this sequence is an adult who was a healthcare worker with PCR-confirmed SARS-CoV-2 infection or an uninfected control (not recorded which). V usage is TRBV30 and J usage is TRBJ1-5, with D hard to call. Here the sequenced sample was whole blood, taken at baseline. The CDR3 loop is CAWSARSNQPQHF. The CDR3, as DNA: TGTGCCTGGAGTGCCCGTAGCAATCAGCCCCAGCATTTT.